A selection of T cell receptor beta chains follows, all from one sample in a study of T cell changes during pregnancy in multiple sclerosis. Here immunoSEQ multiplex PCR was the method, and the copy in TCRdb shows in-frame clones only, minus some. The sample records tens of thousands of clones, 80% to 95% being singletons. This sample comprised CD4+ T cells from peripheral blood mononuclear cells, obtained before pregnancy. These receptors all stem from a female donor with multiple sclerosis, enrolled in a pregnancy study. Both conserved end residues are part of each CDR3. The order of the fields is clone size, D gene, J gene, V gene, CDR3 protein, CDR3 DNA. A D gene is named only where the DNA matches it firmly. A clone size is listed for some rows: how often the clone was seen (once, few, many), or a class if it is expanded.

- | - | TRBJ2-3 | TRBV5-1 | CASSLVAGITDTQYF | TGCGCCAGCAGCTTGGTGGCAGGGATCACAGATACGCAGTATTTT
- | - | TRBJ2-3 | TRBV7-9 | CASSFSGQRVTDTQYF | TGTGCCAGCAGCTTTTCGGGACAACGCGTCACAGATACGCAGTATTTT
once | TRBD2 | TRBJ2-7 | TRBV10-1 | CASSEKRERYEQYF | TGCGCCAGCAGTGAGAAGCGGGAGAGGTACGAGCAGTACTTC
- | TRBD2 | TRBJ2-3 | TRBV19 | CASTRTSQITDTQYF | TGTGCCAGCACTAGGACTAGCCAAATCACAGATACGCAGTATTTT
- | TRBD1 | TRBJ2-7 | TRBV15 | CATSRDRGIYEQYF | TGTGCCACCAGCCGTGACAGGGGGATCTACGAGCAGTACTTC
- | TRBD1 | TRBJ2-6 | TRBV7-3 | CASSLTGTALSGANVLTF | TGTGCCAGCAGCTTAACAGGGACAGCCCTCTCTGGGGCCAACGTCCTGACTTTC
- | TRBD1 | TRBJ1-5 | TRBV6-5 | CASSLSTGNFPQHF | TGTGCCAGCAGTTTATCGACAGGGAACTTTCCCCAGCATTTT
- | TRBD1 | TRBJ1-3 | TRBV15 | CATSSLGGDRDGNTIYF | TGTGCCACCAGCAGTCTGGGAGGGGACAGGGACGGAAACACCATATATTTT
- | - | TRBJ1-1 | TRBV30 | CAWLSGKNTEAFF | TGTGCCTGGTTAAGCGGGAAGAACACTGAAGCTTTCTTT
- | - | TRBJ1-6 | TRBV5-4 | CASSVSLGDSPLHF | TGTGCCAGCAGCGTATCCCTCGGGGATTCACCCCTCCACTTT
- | TRBD1 | TRBJ2-1 | TRBV7-7 | CASSNAGGEQFF | TGTGCCAGCAGCAACGCAGGGGGTGAGCAGTTCTTC
- | TRBD1 | TRBJ2-7 | TRBV5-4 | CASSNRDRTYEQYF | TGTGCCAGCAGCAACCGGGACAGGACCTACGAGCAGTACTTC
- | - | TRBJ1-3 | TRBV11-1 | CASSLNSGNTIYF | TGTGCCAGCAGCCTAAATTCTGGAAACACCATATATTTT
- | - | TRBJ2-3 | TRBV27 | CASSSLYATDTQYF | TGTGCCAGCAGTTCACTATATGCAACAGATACGCAGTATTTT
- | - | TRBJ2-7 | TRBV5-1 | CASSPDRGYEQYF | TGCGCCAGCAGTCCGGACAGAGGATACGAGCAGTACTTC
- | - | TRBJ2-7 | TRBV6-6 | CASSYSWGLEQYF | TGTGCCAGCAGTTACTCGTGGGGACTCGAGCAGTACTTC
- | - | TRBJ2-7 | TRBV7-2 | CASSPAGTPRNEQYF | TGTGCCAGCAGTCCAGCAGGGACTCCTCGGAACGAGCAGTACTTC
- | - | TRBJ1-1 | TRBV4-1 | CASSQERRLGNTEAFF | TGCGCCAGCAGCCAAGAAAGGCGGCTGGGGAACACTGAAGCTTTCTTT
- | - | TRBJ1-1 | TRBV5-4 | CASSLGILGGTEAFF | TGTGCCAGCAGCTTGGGAATCTTAGGGGGCACTGAAGCTTTCTTT
once | TRBD2 | TRBJ2-1 | TRBV29-1 | CSVEASGIYNEQFF | TGCAGCGTTGAGGCTAGCGGGATCTACAATGAGCAGTTCTTC
- | TRBD2 | TRBJ2-2 | TRBV4-1 | CASSQMGLNTGELFF | TGCGCCAGCAGCCAAATGGGACTAAACACCGGGGAGCTGTTTTTT
- | - | TRBJ2-5 | TRBV4-3 | CASSQEGHSQETQYF | TGCGCCAGCAGCCAAGAGGGACATTCACAAGAGACCCAGTACTTC
- | - | TRBJ2-7 | TRBV2 | CASSVTGSEQYF | TGTGCCAGCAGTGTAACGGGATCCGAGCAGTACTTC
- | TRBD2 | TRBJ2-1 | TRBV5-4 | CASSPPSGRSNEQFF | TGTGCCAGCAGCCCTCCTAGCGGGAGATCCAATGAGCAGTTCTTC
- | TRBD1 | TRBJ1-2 | TRBV5-4 | CASSRGQSNYGYTF | TGTGCCAGCAGTCGGGGACAGTCTAACTATGGCTACACCTTC
- | TRBD1 | TRBJ1-2 | TRBV5-4 | CASSLDRQGVGYTF | TGTGCCAGCAGCTTGGATAGACAGGGAGTCGGCTACACCTTC
- | - | TRBJ2-7 | TRBV12-5 | CASGLVIGGALGVYEQYF | TGTGCTAGTGGTTTGGTAATTGGTGGGGCGCTTGGGGTCTACGAGCAGTACTTC
- | - | TRBJ2-7 | TRBV27 | CASSYRVFYEQYF | TGTGCCAGCAGTTACAGGGTTTTCTACGAGCAGTACTTC
- | - | TRBJ2-2 | TRBV28 | CAIRGGPNTGELFF | TGTGCCATAAGGGGGGGACCCAACACCGGGGAGCTGTTTTTT
- | - | TRBJ2-7 | TRBV5-1 | CASSLEWRAYEQYF | TGCGCCAGCAGCTTGGAATGGCGGGCCTACGAGCAGTACTTC
- | - | TRBJ2-7 | TRBV5-4 | CASSLAQRSSYEQYF | TGTGCCAGCAGCTTGGCTCAGAGGAGCTCCTACGAGCAGTACTTC